This record looks at one TCR beta chain sequence and its context. Assay used: immunoSEQ multiplex PCR; TCRdb lists only in-frame clones, some missing. The sample lists some 170,000 clones; roughly 87% were seen once. This record belongs to a study of blood T cell repertoires in COVID-19. Whole-study context: COVID-19 samples from acute and convalescent phases originated in the United States, Italy and Spain. PBMCs, B-cell-depleted T cells, or T cells provided the cDNA or gDNA that made up the material.

Individuals aged about 18 to 90 years were recruited from 24 US areas. The CDR3 is 14 residues long. Germline V lookup: CDR1 SGHNT, CDR2 YYREEE (reference sequence). Trimming pared 2 bases from V and 4 bases from J, leaving 11 bases between. This chain joins TRBV5-4 and TRBJ2-3; the D is unclear. Sequencing used PBMCs or T cells enriched from blood (not recorded which). The receptor's source is a human donor with acute COVID-19. The donor label of this sample is uncertain. The CDR3 DNA follows: TGTGCCAGCAGCTTTTCTAGTCGCCCAGATACGCAGTATTTT. Translation gives CASSFSSRPDTQYF.